This T cell receptor (beta chain) derives from a study of control samples from healthy donors and cancer patients. Using immunoSEQ multiplex PCR, the repertoire was profiled, and TCRdb retains in-frame clones only, with some absent. The sample lists 150,000 to 200,000 clones, 70% to 90% seen once, with about 11% in the top ten. CDR1 SGHTA and CDR2 FQGTGA come from the germline V gene. There are 15 residues in the CDR3. V was pared by 6 bases and J by 2 bases, with 15 bases between. The sequencing input was blood. The chain carries TRBV7-3 and TRBJ2-3; weak D call: TRBD1 (6 bases). This sequence was found in a man aged 25 to 45 in good health. As DNA, the CDR3 is TGTGCCAGCAGATTAGGGGGAGCGTACACAGATACGCAGTATTTT. It codes for CASRLGGAYTDTQYF.